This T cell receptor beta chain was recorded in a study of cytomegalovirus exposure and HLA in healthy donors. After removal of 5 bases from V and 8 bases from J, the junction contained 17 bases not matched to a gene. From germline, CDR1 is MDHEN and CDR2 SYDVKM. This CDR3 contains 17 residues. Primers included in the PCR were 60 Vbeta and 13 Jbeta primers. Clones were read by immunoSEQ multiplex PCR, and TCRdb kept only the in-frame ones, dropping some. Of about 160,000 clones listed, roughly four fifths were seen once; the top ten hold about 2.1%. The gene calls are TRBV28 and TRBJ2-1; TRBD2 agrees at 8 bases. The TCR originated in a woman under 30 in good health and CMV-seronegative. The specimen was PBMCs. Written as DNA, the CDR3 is TGTGCCAGCAGTCCCACCCTACCCAGCGGGAGATACGATGAGCAGTTCTTC. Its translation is CASSPTLPSGRYDEQFF.